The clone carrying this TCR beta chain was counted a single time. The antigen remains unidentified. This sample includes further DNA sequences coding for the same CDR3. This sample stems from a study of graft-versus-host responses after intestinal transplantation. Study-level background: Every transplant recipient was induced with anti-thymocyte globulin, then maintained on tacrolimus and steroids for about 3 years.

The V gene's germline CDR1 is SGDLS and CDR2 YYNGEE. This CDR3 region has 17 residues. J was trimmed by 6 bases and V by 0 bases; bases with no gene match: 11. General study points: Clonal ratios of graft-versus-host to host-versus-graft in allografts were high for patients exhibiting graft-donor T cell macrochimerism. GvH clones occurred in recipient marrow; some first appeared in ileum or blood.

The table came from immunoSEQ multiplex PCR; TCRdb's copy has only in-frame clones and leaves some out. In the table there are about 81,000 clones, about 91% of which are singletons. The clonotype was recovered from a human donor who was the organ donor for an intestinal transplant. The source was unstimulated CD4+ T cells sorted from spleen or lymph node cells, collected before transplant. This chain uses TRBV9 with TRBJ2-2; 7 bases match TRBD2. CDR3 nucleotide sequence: TGTGCCAGCAGCGTAGGGACTAGTGGGAATGTGGCCGGGGAGCTGTTTTTT. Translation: CASSVGTSGNVAGELFF.